This T cell receptor beta chain was documented in a study of blood T cell repertoires in COVID-19. Study in general: Donors in the United States, Italy and Spain gave samples during acute or convalescent COVID-19. T cells, B-cell-depleted T cells, or PBMCs supplied cDNA or gDNA.

CDR1 and CDR2 from the germline V gene are LGHDT and YNNKEL (reference sequence). Between the trimmed V and J ends, which lost 0 bases and 4 bases, there was a span of 13 bases. The CDR3 spans 15 residues. As processed by the authors: Reference gene primer amplification in the assay estimated nucleated cell counts. The table came from immunoSEQ multiplex PCR; TCRdb's copy has only in-frame clones and leaves some out. That table furnishes V, J and clone size, whereas the DNA furnished D and trimming. Among approximately 97,000 clones listed, roughly 80% were seen once. The gene calls are TRBV3-1 (or the pseudogene TRBV3-2) and TRBJ2-7, with D possibly matching TRBD2 (5 bases). This TCR was sampled from a man between 60 and 75 years old with acute or convalescent COVID-19. The specimen was peripheral blood. The CDR3 reads CASSQEGWEWYEQYF. DNA for the CDR3: TGTGCCAGCAGCCAAGAGGGGTGGGAGTGGTACGAGCAGTACTTC.